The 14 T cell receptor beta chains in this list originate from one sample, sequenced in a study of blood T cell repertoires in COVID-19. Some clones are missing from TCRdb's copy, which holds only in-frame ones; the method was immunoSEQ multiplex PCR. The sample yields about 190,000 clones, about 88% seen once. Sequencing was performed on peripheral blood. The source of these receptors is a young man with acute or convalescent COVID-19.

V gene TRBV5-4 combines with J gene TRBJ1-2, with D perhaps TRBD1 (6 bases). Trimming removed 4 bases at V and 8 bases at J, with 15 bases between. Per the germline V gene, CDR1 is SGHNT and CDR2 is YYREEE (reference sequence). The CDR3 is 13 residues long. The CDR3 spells CASSRTGPGGYTF. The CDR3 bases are TGTGCCAGCAGCCGAACAGGGCCCGGAGGCTACACCTTC. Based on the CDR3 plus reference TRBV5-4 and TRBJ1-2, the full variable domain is ETGVTQSPTHLIKTRGQQVTLRCSSQSGHNTVSWYQQALGQGPQFIFQYYREEENGRGNFPPRFSGLQFPNYSSELNVNALELDDSALYLCASSRTGPGGYTFGSGTRLTVV.

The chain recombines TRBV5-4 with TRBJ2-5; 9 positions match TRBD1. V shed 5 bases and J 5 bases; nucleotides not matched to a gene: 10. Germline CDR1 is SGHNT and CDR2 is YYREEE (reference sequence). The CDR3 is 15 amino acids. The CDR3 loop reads CASSSPGTGYETQYF. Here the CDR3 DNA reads TGTGCCAGCAGTTCCCCCGGGACAGGGTACGAGACCCAGTACTTC.

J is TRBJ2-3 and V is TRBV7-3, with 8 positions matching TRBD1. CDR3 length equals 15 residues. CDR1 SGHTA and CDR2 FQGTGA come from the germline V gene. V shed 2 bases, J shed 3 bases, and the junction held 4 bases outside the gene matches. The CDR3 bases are TGTGCCAGCAGCTTAGGGGGACAGGATACAGATACGCAGTATTTT. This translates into CASSLGGQDTDTQYF.

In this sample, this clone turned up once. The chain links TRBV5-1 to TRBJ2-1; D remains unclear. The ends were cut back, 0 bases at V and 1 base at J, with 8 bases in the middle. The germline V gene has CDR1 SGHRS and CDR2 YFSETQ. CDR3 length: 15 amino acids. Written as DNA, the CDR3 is TGCGCCAGCAGCTTGGAGCCGGTGTCCTACAATGAGCAGTTCTTC. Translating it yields CASSLEPVSYNEQFF. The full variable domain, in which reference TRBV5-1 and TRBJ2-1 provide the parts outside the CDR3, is KAGVTQTPRYLIKTRGQQVTLSCSPISGHRSVSWYQQTPGQGLQFLFEYFSETQRNKGNFPGRFSGRQFSNSRSEMNVSTLELGDSALYLCASSLEPVSYNEQFFGPGTRLTVL.

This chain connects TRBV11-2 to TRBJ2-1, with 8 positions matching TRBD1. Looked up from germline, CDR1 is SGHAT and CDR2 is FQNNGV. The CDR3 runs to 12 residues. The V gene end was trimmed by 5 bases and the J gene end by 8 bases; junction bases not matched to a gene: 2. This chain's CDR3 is CASSPQGDEQFF. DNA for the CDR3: TGTGCCAGCAGCCCACAGGGGGATGAGCAGTTCTTC.

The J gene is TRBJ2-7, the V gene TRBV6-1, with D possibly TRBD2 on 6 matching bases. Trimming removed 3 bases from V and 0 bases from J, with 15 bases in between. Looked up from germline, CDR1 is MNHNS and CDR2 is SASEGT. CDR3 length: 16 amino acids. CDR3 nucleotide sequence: TGTGCCAGCAGTGATTCCCCGGCTAGCGCCTCCTACGAGCAGTACTTC. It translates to CASSDSPASASYEQYF.

The CDR3 nucleotides read TGCGCCAGCAGCTCCGGGACAGGGAACTATGGCTACACCTTC. Amino acids: CASSSGTGNYGYTF. The rearrangement links TRBV5-1 to TRBJ1-2, with TRBD1 identical over 9 bases. V lost 3 bases to trimming and J lost 2 bases; unmatched junction nucleotides: 2. In germline, CDR1 is SGHRS, CDR2 YFSETQ. The CDR3 is 14 residues long.

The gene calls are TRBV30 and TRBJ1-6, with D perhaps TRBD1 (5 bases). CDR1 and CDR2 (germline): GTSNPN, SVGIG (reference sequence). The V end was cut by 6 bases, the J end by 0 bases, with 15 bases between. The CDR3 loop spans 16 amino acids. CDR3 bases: TGTGCCTGCCCCGGCGGGGGAAGCTCCTATAATTCACCCCTCCACTTT. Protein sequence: CACPGGGSSYNSPLHF. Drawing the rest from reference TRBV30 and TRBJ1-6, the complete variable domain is SQTIHQWPATLVQPVGSPLSLECTVEGTSNPNLYWYRQAAGRGLQLLFYSVGIGQISSEVPQNLSASRPQDRQFILSSKKLLLSDSGFYLCACPGGGSSYNSPLHFGNGTRLTVT.

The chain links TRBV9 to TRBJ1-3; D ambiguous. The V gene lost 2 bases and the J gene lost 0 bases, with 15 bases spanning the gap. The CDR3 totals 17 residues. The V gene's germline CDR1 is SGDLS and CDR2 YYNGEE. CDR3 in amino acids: CASSVDRRPTSGNTIYF. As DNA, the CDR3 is TGTGCCAGCAGCGTGGATCGGCGGCCTACCTCTGGAAACACCATATATTTT.

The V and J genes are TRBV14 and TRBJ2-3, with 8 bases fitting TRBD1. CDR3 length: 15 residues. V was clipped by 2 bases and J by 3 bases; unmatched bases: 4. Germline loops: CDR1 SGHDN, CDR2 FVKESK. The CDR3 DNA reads TGTGCCAGCAGCCAAAGACAGGGGTTTACAGATACGCAGTATTTT. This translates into CASSQRQGFTDTQYF.

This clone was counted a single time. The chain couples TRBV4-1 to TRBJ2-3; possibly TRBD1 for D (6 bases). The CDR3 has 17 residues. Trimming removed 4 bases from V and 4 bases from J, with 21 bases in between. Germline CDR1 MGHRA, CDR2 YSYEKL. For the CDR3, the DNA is TGCGCCAGCAGCCCCCAAACAGGGCTGTTGAGCTCAGATACGCAGTATTTT. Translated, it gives CASSPQTGLLSSDTQYF.

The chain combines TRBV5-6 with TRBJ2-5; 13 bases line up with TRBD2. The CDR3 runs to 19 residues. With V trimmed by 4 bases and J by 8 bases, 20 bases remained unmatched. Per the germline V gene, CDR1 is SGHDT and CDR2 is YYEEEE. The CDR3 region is CASSNRLAGGFSPPRTQYF. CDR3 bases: TGTGCCAGCAGCAATCGACTAGCGGGGGGCTTTAGCCCTCCGCGAACCCAGTACTTC.

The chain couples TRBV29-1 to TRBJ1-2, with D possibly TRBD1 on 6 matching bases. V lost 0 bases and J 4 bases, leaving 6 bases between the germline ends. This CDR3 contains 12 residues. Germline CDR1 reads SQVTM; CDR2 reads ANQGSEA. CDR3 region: CSVEEGGYGYTF. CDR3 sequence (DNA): TGCAGCGTTGAAGAAGGGGGCTATGGCTACACCTTC.

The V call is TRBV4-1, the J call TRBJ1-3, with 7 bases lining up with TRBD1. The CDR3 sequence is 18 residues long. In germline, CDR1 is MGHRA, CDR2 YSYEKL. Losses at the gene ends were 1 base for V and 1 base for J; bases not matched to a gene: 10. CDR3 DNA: TGCGCCAGCAGCCAAGGGAGGGGGGACAGAAGATCTGGAAACACCATATATTTT. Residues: CASSQGRGDRRSGNTIYF.